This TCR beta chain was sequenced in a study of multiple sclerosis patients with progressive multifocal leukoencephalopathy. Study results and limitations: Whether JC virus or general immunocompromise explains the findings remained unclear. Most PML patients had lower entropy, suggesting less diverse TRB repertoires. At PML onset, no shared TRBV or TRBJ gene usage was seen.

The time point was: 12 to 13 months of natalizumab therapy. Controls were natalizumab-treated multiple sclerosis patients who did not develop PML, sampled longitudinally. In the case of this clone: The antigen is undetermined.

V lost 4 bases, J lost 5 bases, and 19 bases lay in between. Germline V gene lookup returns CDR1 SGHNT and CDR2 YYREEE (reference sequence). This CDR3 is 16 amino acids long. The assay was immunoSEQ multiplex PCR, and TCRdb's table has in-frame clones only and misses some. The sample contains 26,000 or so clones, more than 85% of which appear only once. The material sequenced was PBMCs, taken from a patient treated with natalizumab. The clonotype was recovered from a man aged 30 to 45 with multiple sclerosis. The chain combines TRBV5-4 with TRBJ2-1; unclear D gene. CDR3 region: CASSPANLNTHNEQFF. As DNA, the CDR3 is TGTGCCAGCAGCCCAGCAAACCTTAATACCCACAATGAGCAGTTCTTC.